The entry below describes one T cell receptor (beta chain). The ends lost 6 bases at V and 6 bases at J; junction bases unmatched: 8. From germline, CDR1 is ENHRY and CDR2 SYGVKD. There are 17 residues in the CDR3. This entry is derived from a study of blood T cell repertoires in COVID-19. In the study overall: Samples taken during acute and convalescent COVID-19 were collected in the United States, Italy and Spain. T cells, B-cell-depleted T cells, or PBMCs supplied cDNA or gDNA.

Assay used: immunoSEQ multiplex PCR; TCRdb lists only in-frame clones, some missing. The table shows approximately 220,000 clones, with about 80% occurring only once. Individuals drawn from some 25 US areas were roughly 18 to 95 years old. Sequenced input: PBMCs or T cells enriched from blood (not recorded which). This clonotype was sampled from a woman aged 45-65 years who had been exposed to COVID-19. The chain links TRBV10-3 to TRBJ2-1; 16 bases agree with TRBD2. CDR3 protein: CAIRIGTSGGAGNEQFF. CDR3 nucleotide sequence: TGTGCCATCAGGATAGGGACTAGCGGGGGGGCCGGCAATGAGCAGTTCTTC.